Each of the 2 T cell receptor beta chains below was sequenced from the same sample in a study of patients and donors after allogeneic stem cell transplantation. TCRdb redid the calling of the RT-PCR reads with MiXCR, one entry per CDR3 protein. Of tens of thousands of distinct CDR3 sequences in the sample, 26% were seen once. The specimen sequenced was blood, either unsorted or a sorted T cell fraction (not recorded which). The receptors originated from a human donor who was either an allogeneic HSCT recipient or a stem cell or donor lymphocyte infusion donor (not recorded which). It is not recorded whose cells these are; they may come from a transplant donor.

This clonotype showed up many times. CDR3: CASSLDSLNYGYTF. The CDR3 DNA follows: TGCGCCAGCAGCTTGGACAGTCTTAACTATGGCTACACCTTC. The J gene is TRBJ1-2, the V gene TRBV5-1; no definite D call. Germline V gene data show CDR1 as SGHRS and CDR2 as YFSETQ. The CDR3 runs 14 residues. The V and J ends lost 0 bases and 1 base respectively, with 7 bases between them.

This chain uses TRBV5-1 with TRBJ2-2, with D possibly TRBD2 on 7 matching bases. CDR1 and CDR2 from the germline V gene are SGHRS and YFSETQ. The CDR3 loop spans 16 amino acids. Trimming removed 1 base at V and 1 base at J, with 11 bases between. CDR3 residues: CASSLRGGLNTGELFF. CDR3 DNA: TGCGCCAGCAGCTTGAGGGGGGGCCTGAACACCGGGGAGCTGTTTTTT.